A single T cell receptor beta chain is shown here with its context. Original handling: The assay estimated nucleated cells by amplifying reference gene primers. Produced via immunoSEQ multiplex PCR; TCRdb's table is partial and in-frame only. That table gives V, J and clone size, and the DNA gave D and trimming. The profile shows 200,000 to 250,000 clones, approximately 87% of them singletons. This specimen comes from a study of blood T cell repertoires in COVID-19. The CDR3 spans 12 residues. Germline-derived CDR1 and CDR2 are SNHLY and FYNNEI. The V end lost 4 bases, the J end lost 6 bases, and 9 bases lay between the germline ends.

This chain links TRBV2 with TRBJ1-1, with D unresolved. This TCR was recovered from a woman between 65 and 79 years old with active or convalescent COVID-19. The sample comprised peripheral blood. CDR3 in amino acids: CASSVGGAEAFF. CDR3 DNA: TGTGCCAGCAGTGTTGGCGGTGCTGAAGCTTTCTTT.